This T cell receptor (beta chain) was profiled in a study of tumor and adjacent non-tumor tissue in lung cancer. Study context: There were around eleven adenocarcinoma, a couple of squamous cell carcinoma and 1 small cell lung cancer cases.

On this clonotype: Its specificity is unknown. The CDR3 ends on some other residue instead of the conserved phenylalanine or tryptophan, so this is likely a read error.

The CDR3 runs to 12 residues. This sample's RNA came from whole unsorted tissue. Donors were chemotherapy-naive, newly diagnosed lung cancer surgical patients in China, August–late 2014. Study-level results: Tumor tissue had significantly higher TCR diversity than normal lung.

A modified ARM-PCR protocol with three rounds of nested PCR amplified TCRbeta. TCRdb analysed the multiplex PCR reads with MiXCR anew, one entry per CDR3 protein. Of fewer than 120,000 distinct CDR3 sequences in the sample, 75% to 90% were seen once. The source of this sequence is a man aged 65-85 years with non-small cell lung cancer. The V call is TRBV12-3 or TRBV12-4, the J call TRBJ1-2, with D hard to call. Source material: lung tumor tissue. The CDR3 is CTSSPGAGGYTY. For the CDR3, the DNA is TGTACCAGCAGTCCCGGAGCGGGTGGCTACACCTAC.